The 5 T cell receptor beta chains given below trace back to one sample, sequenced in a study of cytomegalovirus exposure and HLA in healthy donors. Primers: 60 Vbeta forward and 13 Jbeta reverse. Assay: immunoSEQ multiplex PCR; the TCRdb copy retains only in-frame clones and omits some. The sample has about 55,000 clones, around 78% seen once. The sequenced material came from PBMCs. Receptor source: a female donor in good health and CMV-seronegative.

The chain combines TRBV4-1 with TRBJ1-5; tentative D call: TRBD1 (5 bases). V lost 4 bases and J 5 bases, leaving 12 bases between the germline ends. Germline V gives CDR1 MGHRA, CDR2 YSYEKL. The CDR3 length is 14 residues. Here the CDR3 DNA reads TGCGCCAGCAGCCTTGCAGGGAACTATCAGCCCCAGCATTTT. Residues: CASSLAGNYQPQHF.

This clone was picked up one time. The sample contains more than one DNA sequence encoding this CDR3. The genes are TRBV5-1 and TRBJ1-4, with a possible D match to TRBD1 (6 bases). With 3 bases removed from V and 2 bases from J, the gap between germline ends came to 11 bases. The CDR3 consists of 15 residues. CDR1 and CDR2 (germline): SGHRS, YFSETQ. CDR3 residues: CASSSTGGTNEKLFF. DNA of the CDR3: TGCGCCAGCAGCTCAACGGGGGGCACTAATGAAAAACTGTTTTTT.

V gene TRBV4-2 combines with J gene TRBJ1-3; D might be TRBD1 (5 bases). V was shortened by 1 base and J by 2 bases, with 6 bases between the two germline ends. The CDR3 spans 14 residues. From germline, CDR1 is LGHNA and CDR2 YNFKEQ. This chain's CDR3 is CASSQVGPGNTIYF. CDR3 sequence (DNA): TGTGCCAGCAGCCAAGTGGGGCCTGGAAACACCATATATTTT.

The CDR3 protein is CASSAERGSSGNTIYF. DNA for the CDR3: TGTGCCAGCAGCGCAGAGAGGGGGAGCTCTGGAAACACCATATATTTT. The rearrangement uses TRBV9 and TRBJ1-3; perhaps TRBD1 as D (6 bases). Deletions cut 3 bases from V and 0 bases from J, with 13 bases between. Germline CDR1 is SGDLS and CDR2 is YYNGEE. This CDR3 region has 16 residues.

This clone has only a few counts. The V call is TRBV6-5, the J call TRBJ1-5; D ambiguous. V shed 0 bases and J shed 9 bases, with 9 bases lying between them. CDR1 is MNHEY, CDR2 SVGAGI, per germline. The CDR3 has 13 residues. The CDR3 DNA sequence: TGTGCCAGCAGTTACTCATATGGGCGGCCCCAGCATTTT. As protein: CASSYSYGRPQHF.